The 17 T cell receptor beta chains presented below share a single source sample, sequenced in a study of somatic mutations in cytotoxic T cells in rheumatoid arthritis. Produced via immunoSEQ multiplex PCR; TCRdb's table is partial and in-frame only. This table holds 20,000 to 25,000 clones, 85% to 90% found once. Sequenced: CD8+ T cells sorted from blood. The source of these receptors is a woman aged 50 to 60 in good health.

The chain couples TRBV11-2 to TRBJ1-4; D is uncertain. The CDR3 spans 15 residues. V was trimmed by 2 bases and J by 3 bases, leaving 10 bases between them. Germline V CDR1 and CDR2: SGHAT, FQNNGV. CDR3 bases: TGTGCCAGCAGCTTACACATGGACCCTAATGAAAAACTGTTTTTT. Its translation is CASSLHMDPNEKLFF.

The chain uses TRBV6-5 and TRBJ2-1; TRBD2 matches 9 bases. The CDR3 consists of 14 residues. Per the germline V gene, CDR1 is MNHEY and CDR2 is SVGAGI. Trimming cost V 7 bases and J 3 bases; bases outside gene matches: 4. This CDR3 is CASIGGGVYNEQFF. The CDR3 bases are TGTGCCAGCATCGGCGGGGGGGTCTACAATGAGCAGTTCTTC.

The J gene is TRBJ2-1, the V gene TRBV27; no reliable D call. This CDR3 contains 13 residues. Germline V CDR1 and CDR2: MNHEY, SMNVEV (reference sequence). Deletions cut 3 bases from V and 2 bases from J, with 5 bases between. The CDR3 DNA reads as TGTGCCAGCAGTTTTTGGGCCTACAATGAGCAGTTCTTC. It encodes CASSFWAYNEQFF.

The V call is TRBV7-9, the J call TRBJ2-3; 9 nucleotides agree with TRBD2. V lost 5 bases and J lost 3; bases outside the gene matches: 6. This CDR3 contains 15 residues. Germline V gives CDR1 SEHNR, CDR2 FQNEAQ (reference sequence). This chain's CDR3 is CASSNAGGRTDTQYF. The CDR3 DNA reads TGTGCCAGCAGCAACGCGGGGGGGCGGACAGATACGCAGTATTTT.

CDR3 protein: CASSPTGAALEAFF. The CDR3 DNA is TGTGCCAGCTCACCGACAGGGGCGGCTTTGGAAGCTTTCTTT. The chain employs TRBV18 and TRBJ1-1, with 8 positions matching TRBD1. The junction had 8 bases not matched to a gene; V was cut back by 3 bases and J by 8 bases. The CDR3 has 14 residues. Per the germline V gene, CDR1 is KGHSH and CDR2 is LQKENI. Full variable domain (rest looked up from reference TRBV18 and TRBJ1-1): NAGVMQNPRHLVRRRGQEARLRCSPMKGHSHVYWYRQLPEEGLKFMVYLQKENIIDESGMPKERFSAEFPKEGPSILRIQQVVRGDSAAYFCASSPTGAALEAFFGQGTRLTVV.

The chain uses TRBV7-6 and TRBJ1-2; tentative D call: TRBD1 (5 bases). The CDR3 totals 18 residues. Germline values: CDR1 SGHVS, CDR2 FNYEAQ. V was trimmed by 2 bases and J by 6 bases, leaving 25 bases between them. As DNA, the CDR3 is TGTGCCAGCAGCTTAAAGTGGGCAGCGAACGAGAGGGGAGATGGCTACACCTTC. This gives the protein CASSLKWAANERGDGYTF.

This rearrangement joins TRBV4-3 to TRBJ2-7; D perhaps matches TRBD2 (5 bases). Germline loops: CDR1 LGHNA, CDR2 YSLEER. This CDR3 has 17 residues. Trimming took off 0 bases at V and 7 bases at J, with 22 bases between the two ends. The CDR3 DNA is TGCGCCAGCAGCCAAGATTGGGGAGTAGCCCCCCTTCGGGAGCAGTACTTC. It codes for CASSQDWGVAPLREQYF.

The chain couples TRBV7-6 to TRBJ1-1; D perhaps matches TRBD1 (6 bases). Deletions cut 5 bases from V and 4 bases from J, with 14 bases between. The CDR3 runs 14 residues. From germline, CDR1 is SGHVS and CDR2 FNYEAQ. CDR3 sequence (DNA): TGTGCCAGCAGCACACCAGGGGTGGGCACTGAAGCTTTCTTT. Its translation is CASSTPGVGTEAFF.

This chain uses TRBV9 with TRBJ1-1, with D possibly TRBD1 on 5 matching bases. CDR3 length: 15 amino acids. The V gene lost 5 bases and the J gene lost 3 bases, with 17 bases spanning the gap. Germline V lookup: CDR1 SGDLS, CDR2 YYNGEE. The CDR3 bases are TGTGCCAGCAGTCCCTTGCGGGGGTCCGACACTGAAGCTTTCTTT. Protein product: CASSPLRGSDTEAFF. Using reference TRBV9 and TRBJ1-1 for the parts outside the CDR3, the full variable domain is DSGVTQTPKHLITATGQRVTLRCSPRSGDLSVYWYQQSLDQGLQFLIQYYNGEERAKGNILERFSAQQFPDLHSELNLSSLELGDSALYFCASSPLRGSDTEAFFGQGTRLTVV.

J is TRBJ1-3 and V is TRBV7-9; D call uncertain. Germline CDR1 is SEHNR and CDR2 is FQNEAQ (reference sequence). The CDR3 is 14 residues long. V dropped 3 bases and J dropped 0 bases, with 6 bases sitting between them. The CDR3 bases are TGTGCCAGCAGCTTGGTGGACTCTGGAAACACCATATATTTT. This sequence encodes CASSLVDSGNTIYF.

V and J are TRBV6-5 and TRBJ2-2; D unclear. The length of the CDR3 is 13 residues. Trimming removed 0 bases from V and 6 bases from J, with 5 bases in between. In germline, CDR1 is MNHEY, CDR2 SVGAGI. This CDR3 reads CASSYSKSGELFF. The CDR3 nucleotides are TGTGCCAGCAGTTACTCGAAGTCCGGGGAGCTGTTTTTT.

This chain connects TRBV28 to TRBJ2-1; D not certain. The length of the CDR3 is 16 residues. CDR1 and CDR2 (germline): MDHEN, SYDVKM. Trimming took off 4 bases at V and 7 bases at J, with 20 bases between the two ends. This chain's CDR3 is CASSSQYSPHVNEQFF. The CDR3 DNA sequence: TGTGCCAGCAGTTCTCAATATTCCCCCCACGTAAATGAGCAGTTCTTC.

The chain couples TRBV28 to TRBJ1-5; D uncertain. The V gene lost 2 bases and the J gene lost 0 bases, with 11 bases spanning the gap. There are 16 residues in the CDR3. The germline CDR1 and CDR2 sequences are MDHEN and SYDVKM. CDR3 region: CASSLNGVYSNQPQHF. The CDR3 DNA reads TGTGCCAGCAGTTTAAACGGGGTCTATAGCAATCAGCCCCAGCATTTT.

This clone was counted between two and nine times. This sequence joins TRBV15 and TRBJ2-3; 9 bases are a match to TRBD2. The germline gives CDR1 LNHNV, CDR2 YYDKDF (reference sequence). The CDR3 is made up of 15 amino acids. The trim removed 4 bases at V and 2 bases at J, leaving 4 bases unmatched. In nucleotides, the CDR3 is TGTGCCACCAGCACGGCTAGCGGGGCCACAGATACGCAGTATTTT. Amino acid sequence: CATSTASGATDTQYF.

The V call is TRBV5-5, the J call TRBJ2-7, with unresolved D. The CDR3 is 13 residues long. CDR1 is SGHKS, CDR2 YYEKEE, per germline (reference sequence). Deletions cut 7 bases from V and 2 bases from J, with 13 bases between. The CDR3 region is CASQRVTTYEQYF. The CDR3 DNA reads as TGTGCCAGCCAAAGAGTCACAACCTACGAGCAGTACTTC.

Here the CDR3 DNA reads TGTGCCAGCAGCTTCAGCACAGATACGCAGTATTTT. Translated: CASSFSTDTQYF. This chain joins TRBV28 and TRBJ2-3; D unclear. Trimming removed 6 bases from V and 0 bases from J, with 4 bases in between. Germline lookup yields CDR1 MDHEN and CDR2 SYDVKM. The CDR3 has 12 amino acids.

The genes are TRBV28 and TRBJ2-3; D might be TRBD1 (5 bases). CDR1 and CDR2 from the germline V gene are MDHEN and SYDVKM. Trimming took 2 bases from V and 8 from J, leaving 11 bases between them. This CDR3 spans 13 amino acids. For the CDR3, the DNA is TGTGCCAGCAGTTTAAGGGGTTTCCCTACGCAGTATTTT. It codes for CASSLRGFPTQYF.